Listed here is a single T cell receptor (beta chain). The sample originates from a study of blood T cell repertoires in COVID-19. In the study overall: There were acute and convalescent COVID-19 samples, and they came from the United States, Italy and Spain. PBMCs, B-cell-depleted T cells, or T cells were the source of the cDNA or gDNA that made up the material.

V lost 4 bases to trimming and J lost 4 bases; unmatched junction nucleotides: 1. CDR3 length: 12 amino acids. Germline V CDR1 and CDR2: SGHDT, YYEEEE. Clinical histories supplied by participants themselves formed the basis of cohort assignment. Two negative PCRs, clearance, or symptom resolution were required of recovered Cohort 3 donors. Here immunoSEQ multiplex PCR was the method, and the copy in TCRdb shows in-frame clones only, minus some. The data show about 250,000 clones, 85% to 90% seen once. Sequencing was done on a sample of PBMCs or T cells enriched from blood (not recorded which). The TCR was taken from a man aged 18 to 29 who had recovered from COVID-19. This chain uses TRBV5-6 with TRBJ2-7; 8 positions match TRBD2. This chain's CDR3 is CASSKREYEQYF. The DNA for the CDR3 is TGTGCCAGCAGCAAGCGGGAGTACGAGCAGTACTTC.